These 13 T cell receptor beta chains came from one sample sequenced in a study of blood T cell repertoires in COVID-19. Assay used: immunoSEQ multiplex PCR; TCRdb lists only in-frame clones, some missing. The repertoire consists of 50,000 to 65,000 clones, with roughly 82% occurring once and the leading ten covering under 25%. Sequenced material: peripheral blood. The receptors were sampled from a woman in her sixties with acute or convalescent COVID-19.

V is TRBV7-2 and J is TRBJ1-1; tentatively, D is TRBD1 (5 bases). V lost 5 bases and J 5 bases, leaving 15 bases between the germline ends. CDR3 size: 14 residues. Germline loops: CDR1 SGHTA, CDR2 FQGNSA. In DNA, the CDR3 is TGTGCCAGCAGCGGGACTCCGAAGAGGACTGAAGCTTTCTTT. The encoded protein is CASSGTPKRTEAFF.

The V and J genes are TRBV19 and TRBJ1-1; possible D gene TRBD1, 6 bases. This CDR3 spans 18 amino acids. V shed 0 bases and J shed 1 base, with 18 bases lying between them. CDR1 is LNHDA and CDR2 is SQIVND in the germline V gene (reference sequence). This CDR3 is CASSIDLINRVSNTEAFF. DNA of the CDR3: TGTGCCAGTAGTATAGATCTGATAAACAGGGTTTCGAACACTGAAGCTTTCTTT. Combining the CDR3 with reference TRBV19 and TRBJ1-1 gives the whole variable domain DGGITQSPKYLFRKEGQNVTLSCEQNLNHDAMYWYRQDPGQGLRLIYYSQIVNDFQKGDIAEGYSVSREKKESFPLTVTSAQKNPTAFYLCASSIDLINRVSNTEAFFGQGTRLTVV.

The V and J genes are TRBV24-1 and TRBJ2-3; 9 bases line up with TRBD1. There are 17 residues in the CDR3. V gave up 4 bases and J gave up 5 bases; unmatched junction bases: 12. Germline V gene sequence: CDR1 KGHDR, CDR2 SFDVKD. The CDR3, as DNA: TGTGCCACCAGTGAATCCTCCGGGACAGGGATGAGAGATACGCAGTATTTT. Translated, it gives CATSESSGTGMRDTQYF.

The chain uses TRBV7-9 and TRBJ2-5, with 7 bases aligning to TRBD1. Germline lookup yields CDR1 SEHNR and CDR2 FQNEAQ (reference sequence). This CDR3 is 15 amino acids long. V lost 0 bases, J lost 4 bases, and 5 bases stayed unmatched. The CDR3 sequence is CASSLAAGGAETQYF. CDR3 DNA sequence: TGTGCCAGCAGCTTAGCGGCAGGGGGAGCAGAGACCCAGTACTTC. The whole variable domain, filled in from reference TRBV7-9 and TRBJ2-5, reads DTGVSQNPRHKITKRGQNVTFRCDPISEHNRLYWYRQTLGQGPEFLTYFQNEAQLEKSRLLSDRFSAERPKGSFSTLEIQRTEQGDSAMYLCASSLAAGGAETQYFGPGTRLLVL.

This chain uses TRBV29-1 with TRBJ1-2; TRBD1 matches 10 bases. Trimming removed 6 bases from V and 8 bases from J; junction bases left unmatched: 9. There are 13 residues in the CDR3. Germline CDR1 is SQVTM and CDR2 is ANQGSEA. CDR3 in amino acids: CSVHSGDRGGYTF. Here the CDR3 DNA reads TGCAGCGTCCATTCGGGGGACAGGGGCGGCTACACCTTC.

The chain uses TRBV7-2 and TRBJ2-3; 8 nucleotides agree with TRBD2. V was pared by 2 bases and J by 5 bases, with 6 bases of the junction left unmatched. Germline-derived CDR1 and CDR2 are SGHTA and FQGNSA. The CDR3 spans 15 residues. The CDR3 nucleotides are TGTGCCAGCAGCTTAACGGGGGGGAGGTTAGATACGCAGTATTTT. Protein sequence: CASSLTGGRLDTQYF. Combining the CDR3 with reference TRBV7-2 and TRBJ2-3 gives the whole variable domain GAGVSQSPSNKVTEKGKDVELRCDPISGHTALYWYRQSLGQGLEFLIYFQGNSAPDKSGLPSDRFSAERTGGSVSTLTIQRTQQEDSAVYLCASSLTGGRLDTQYFGPGTRLTVL.

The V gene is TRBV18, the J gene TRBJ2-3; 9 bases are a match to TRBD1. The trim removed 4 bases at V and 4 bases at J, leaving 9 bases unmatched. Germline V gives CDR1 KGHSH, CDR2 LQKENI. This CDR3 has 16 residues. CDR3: CASSLRTGVLADTQYF. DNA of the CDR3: TGTGCCAGCTCACTTAGGACAGGGGTGTTGGCAGATACGCAGTATTTT.

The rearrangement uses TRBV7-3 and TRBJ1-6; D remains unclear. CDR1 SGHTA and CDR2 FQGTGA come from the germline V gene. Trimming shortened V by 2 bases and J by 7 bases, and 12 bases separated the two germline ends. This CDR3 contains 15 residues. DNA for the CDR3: TGTGCCAGCAGCTTATACCCGGGGAGGAATTCACCCCTCCACTTT. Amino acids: CASSLYPGRNSPLHF.

This chain's CDR3 is CASSLTMGQHNEQFF. The DNA for the CDR3 is TGTGCCAGCAGCTTAACTATGGGACAGCACAATGAGCAGTTCTTC. The rearrangement uses TRBV7-3 and TRBJ2-1, with TRBD1 matching over 7 bases. After removal of 0 bases from V and 5 bases from J, the junction contained 4 bases not matched to a gene. Germline V gene lookup returns CDR1 SGHTA and CDR2 FQGTGA. This CDR3 region has 15 residues.

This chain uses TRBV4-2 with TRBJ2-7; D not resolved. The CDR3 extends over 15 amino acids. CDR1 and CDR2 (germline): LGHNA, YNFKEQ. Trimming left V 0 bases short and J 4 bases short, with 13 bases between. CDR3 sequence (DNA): TGTGCCAGCAGCCAAGAACGTTCTAGTGGATACGAGCAGTACTTC. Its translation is CASSQERSSGYEQYF.

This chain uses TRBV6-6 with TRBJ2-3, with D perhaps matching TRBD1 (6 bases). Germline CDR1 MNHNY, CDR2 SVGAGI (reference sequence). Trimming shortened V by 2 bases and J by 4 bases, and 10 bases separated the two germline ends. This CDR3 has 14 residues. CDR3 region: CASSYLQGPDTQYF. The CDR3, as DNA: TGTGCCAGCAGTTACCTACAGGGTCCAGATACGCAGTATTTT.

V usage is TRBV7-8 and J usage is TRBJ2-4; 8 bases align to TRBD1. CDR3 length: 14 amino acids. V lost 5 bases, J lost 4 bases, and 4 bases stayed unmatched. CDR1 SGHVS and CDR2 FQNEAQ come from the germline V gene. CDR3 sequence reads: CASSTRQGKNIQYF. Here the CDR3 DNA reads TGTGCCAGCAGCACGAGACAGGGGAAAAACATTCAGTACTTC.

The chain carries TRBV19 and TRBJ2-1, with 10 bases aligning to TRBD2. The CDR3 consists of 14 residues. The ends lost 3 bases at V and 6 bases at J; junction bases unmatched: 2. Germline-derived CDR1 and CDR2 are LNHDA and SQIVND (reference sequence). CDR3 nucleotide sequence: TGTGCCAGTAGTATTAGCGGGGGGCGCAATGAGCAGTTCTTC. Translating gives CASSISGGRNEQFF.